The 25 T cell receptor beta chains below all came from one sample that was sequenced in a study of T cells after posttransplantation cyclophosphamide. The protocol was immunoSEQ multiplex PCR, while the TCRdb copy is restricted to in-frame clones and leaves out a portion. Among around 3,000 clones listed, around three fifths were seen once. Sequencing used memory CD8+ T cells sorted from blood. The receptors shown here come from a woman in her 30s in good health and a related stem cell transplant donor.

The V gene is TRBV6-5, the J gene TRBJ2-1; 10 positions match TRBD2. The CDR3 has 15 residues. Trimming took 2 bases from V and 5 from J; bases not matched to a gene: 3. Germline V CDR1 and CDR2: MNHEY, SVGAGI. CDR3 in amino acids: CASSYGLAVNNEQFF. The CDR3 nucleotides are TGTGCCAGCAGTTACGGACTAGCGGTCAACAATGAGCAGTTCTTC.

CDR3 protein: CASSSRLAHHSDNEQFF. The CDR3 DNA is TGTGCCAGCAGCTCCCGTTTAGCTCACCATTCCGACAATGAGCAGTTCTTC. The chain couples TRBV21-1 to TRBJ2-1; TRBD2, the table's D call, lacks a check against the DNA. TRBV21-1 is assigned pseudogene status. This CDR3 comprises 17 residues.

This clone was picked up a small number of times. Here the CDR3 reads CASSYELAPSYEQYF. The CDR3 DNA reads TGTGCCAGCAGTTATGAACTAGCCCCATCCTACGAGCAGTACTTC. The chain carries TRBV5-4 and TRBJ2-7; tentative D call: TRBD2 (6 bases). This CDR3 comprises 15 residues. Trimming took 5 bases from V and 1 from J, leaving 16 bases between them. Germline loops: CDR1 SGHNT, CDR2 YYREEE (reference sequence). The full variable domain, its missing parts supplied by reference TRBV5-4 and TRBJ2-7, is ETGVTQSPTHLIKTRGQQVTLRCSSQSGHNTVSWYQQALGQGPQFIFQYYREEENGRGNFPPRFSGLQFPNYSSELNVNALELDDSALYLCASSYELAPSYEQYFGPGTRLTVT.

The chain has TRBV9 and TRBJ1-2, with D possibly being TRBD1 (6 bases). V lost 3 bases and J lost 4, with 19 bases in between. The CDR3 extends over 16 amino acids. In germline, CDR1 is SGDLS, CDR2 YYNGEE. The CDR3 region is CASSALRQASSYGYTF. In DNA, the CDR3 is TGTGCCAGCAGCGCCCTTAGACAGGCCTCTAGCTATGGCTACACCTTC.

In this sample, this clone turned up a few times. This chain links TRBV6-5 with TRBJ1-2; D remains ambiguous. This CDR3 spans 12 amino acids. CDR1 is MNHEY, CDR2 SVGAGI, per germline. V shed 5 bases and J shed 6 bases, with 10 bases lying between them. The CDR3: CASSLVGDGYTF. The CDR3 DNA reads as TGTGCCAGCAGTCTTGTCGGGGATGGCTACACCTTC.

Remarks on this clone: Other DNA sequences from this sample encode an identical CDR3 as well. J is TRBJ2-7 and V is TRBV27; D call uncertain. Germline lookup yields CDR1 MNHEY and CDR2 SMNVEV (reference sequence). The V and J ends lost 2 bases and 4 bases respectively, with 9 bases between them. The CDR3 runs to 13 residues. CDR3 protein: CASSLAVTYEQYF. The CDR3 nucleotides read TGTGCCAGCAGTTTAGCGGTGACTTACGAGCAGTACTTC.

The J gene is TRBJ2-2, the V gene TRBV7-7; 12 bases are a match to TRBD2. The germline V gene encodes CDR1 SSHAT and CDR2 FNYEAQ (reference sequence). The V segment lost 1 base and the J segment 2 bases; nucleotides outside the gene matches: 2. The CDR3 runs to 17 residues. The CDR3 spells CASSLGLAGANTGELFF. CDR3 nucleotides: TGTGCCAGCAGCTTAGGACTAGCGGGGGCCAACACCGGGGAGCTGTTTTTT.

The chain couples TRBV9 to TRBJ2-5, with a weak D call TRBD2 (6 bases). The CDR3 runs to 14 residues. The germline V gene has CDR1 SGDLS and CDR2 YYNGEE. Trimming took 6 bases from V and 2 from J, leaving 14 bases between them. The CDR3 reads CASNGGTPQETQYF. Here the CDR3 DNA reads TGTGCCAGCAACGGGGGAACCCCTCAAGAGACCCAGTACTTC. Together with reference TRBV9 and TRBJ2-5, the CDR3 gives the full variable domain: DSGVTQTPKHLITATGQRVTLRCSPRSGDLSVYWYQQSLDQGLQFLIQYYNGEERAKGNILERFSAQQFPDLHSELNLSSLELGDSALYFCASNGGTPQETQYFGPGTRLLVL.

This chain connects TRBV4-3 to TRBJ1-2; 10 bases agree with TRBD1. Looked up from germline, CDR1 is LGHNA and CDR2 is YSLEER. The CDR3 is made up of 16 amino acids. V trimming: 6 bases; J trimming: 5 bases; junction bases outside the gene matches: 12. The CDR3 DNA is TGCGCCAGCAGACTCGAACGACAGGGGGCGCGGTATGGCTACACCTTC. Protein sequence: CASRLERQGARYGYTF.

The chain uses TRBV2 and TRBJ1-3, with unresolved D. Germline CDR1 reads SNHLY; CDR2 reads FYNNEI. The CDR3 extends over 15 amino acids. V was clipped by 6 bases and J by 0 bases, with 12 bases between them. The CDR3 sequence is CASSPDGSSGNTIYF. DNA of the CDR3: TGTGCCAGCAGCCCGGACGGGAGCTCTGGAAACACCATATATTTT.

The chain joins TRBV6-4 to TRBJ2-3; TRBD2 aligns across 8 bases. The V segment lost 3 bases and the J segment 3 bases; nucleotides outside the gene matches: 5. The CDR3 runs 15 residues. Germline-derived CDR1 and CDR2 are MRHNA and SNTAGT. CDR3 bases: TGTGCCAGCAGTGAGTTGTCTAGCGGGACAGATACGCAGTATTTT. The encoded protein is CASSELSSGTDTQYF.

This clone was counted only a few times. CDR3 DNA sequence: TGTGCCACCAGCAGAGGACAGGACACAGATACGCAGTATTTT. It translates to CATSRGQDTDTQYF. The chain links TRBV15 to TRBJ2-3; possibly TRBD1 for D (6 bases). V was shortened by 1 base and J by 2 bases, with 7 bases between the two germline ends. There are 14 residues in the CDR3. Germline-derived CDR1 and CDR2 are LNHNV and YYDKDF (reference sequence).

V and J are TRBV7-8 and TRBJ2-3; D is possibly TRBD2 (6 bases). Trimming took off 5 bases at V and 3 bases at J, with 15 bases between the two ends. The germline gives CDR1 SGHVS, CDR2 FQNEAQ. CDR3 length equals 15 residues. The CDR3 sequence: CASSLNRGGTDTQYF. The CDR3, as DNA: TGTGCCAGCAGCCTGAACCGGGGAGGAACAGATACGCAGTATTTT.

The V call is TRBV5-6, the J call TRBJ2-7, with D unresolved. This CDR3 is built from 13 residues. V lost 2 bases and J lost 0, with 6 bases in between. Germline-derived CDR1 and CDR2 are SGHDT and YYEEEE. In DNA form, the CDR3 reads TGTGCCAGCAGCTTCATGAGCTCCTACGAGCAGTACTTC. Amino acids: CASSFMSSYEQYF. The full variable domain, in which reference TRBV5-6 and TRBJ2-7 provide the parts outside the CDR3, is DAGVTQSPTHLIKTRGQQVTLRCSPKSGHDTVSWYQQALGQGPQFIFQYYEEEERQRGNFPDRFSGHQFPNYSSELNVNALLLGDSALYLCASSFMSSYEQYFGPGTRLTVT.

In this sample, this clone is large (0.1 to 1%). The gene calls are TRBV10-1 and TRBJ2-7; 10 bases fit TRBD2. The CDR3 contains 15 residues. Looked up from germline, CDR1 is WNHNN and CDR2 is SYGVQD (reference sequence). The junction had 7 bases not matched to a gene; V was cut back by 3 bases and J by 5 bases. This chain's CDR3 is CASSDRTSGAHEQYF. CDR3 bases: TGCGCCAGCAGTGATAGAACTAGCGGGGCCCACGAGCAGTACTTC.

This clone showed up just a few times. The rearrangement links TRBV4-2 to TRBJ2-1; 9 bases fit TRBD2. The J segment lost 1 base and the V segment lost 0 bases, leaving 1 base of the junction unmatched. The CDR3 runs to 16 residues. Germline-derived CDR1 and CDR2 are LGHNA and YNFKEQ. The CDR3 nucleotides are TGTGCCAGCAGCCAAGAAGCGGGGGGATCCTACAATGAGCAGTTCTTC. Translating it yields CASSQEAGGSYNEQFF.

This rearrangement joins TRBV4-3 to TRBJ2-5, with a possible D match to TRBD2 (5 bases). TRBJ2-7 matches the DNA end more closely, so the J call is doubtful. Germline V gives CDR1 LGHNA, CDR2 YSLEER. The CDR3 has 15 amino acids. The CDR3 region has the DNA TGCGCCAGCAGCCACTCCGGCACGGGGTCCTACGAGCAGTACTTC. It is translated as CASSHSGTGSYEQYF.

This chain uses TRBV4-3 with TRBJ2-7, with TRBD1 matching over 7 bases. J was trimmed by 0 bases and V by 5 bases; bases with no gene match: 10. From germline, CDR1 is LGHNA and CDR2 YSLEER. There are 16 residues in the CDR3. The DNA for the CDR3 is TGCGCCAGCAGCTTTTCAGCGACAGGGAGCTCCTACGAGCAGTACTTC. This gives the protein CASSFSATGSSYEQYF.

This clone appeared once. The V call is TRBV4-2, the J call TRBJ2-5; TRBD1 matches 7 bases. Germline V gives CDR1 LGHNA, CDR2 YNFKEQ. Trimming removed 1 base from V and 2 bases from J; junction bases left unmatched: 10. This CDR3 region has 17 residues. The CDR3 DNA reads as TGTGCCAGCAGCCAAGCTGGGACAGACCCCAAACAAGAGACCCAGTACTTC. It specifies CASSQAGTDPKQETQYF.

The genes are TRBV19 and TRBJ2-7; 8 bases are shared with TRBD1. V shed 5 bases, J shed 7 bases, and the junction held 7 bases outside the gene matches. Looked up from germline, CDR1 is LNHDA and CDR2 is SQIVND (reference sequence). CDR3 length: 13 amino acids. The CDR3: CASSRTGPMEQYF. Here the CDR3 DNA reads TGTGCCAGTAGTCGGACAGGGCCAATGGAGCAGTACTTC.

This sequence joins TRBV4-1 and TRBJ2-7, with TRBD1 identical over 8 bases. The germline V gene encodes CDR1 MGHRA and CDR2 YSYEKL. This CDR3 has 15 amino acids. V was clipped by 4 bases and J by 1 base; unmatched bases: 6. This chain's CDR3 is CASSRTGTGSYEQYF. For the CDR3, the DNA is TGCGCCAGCAGCCGGACAGGGACGGGGTCCTACGAGCAGTACTTC.

This clone was seen more than once but under ten times. V is TRBV6-1 and J is TRBJ2-6; D ambiguous. CDR1 and CDR2 from the germline V gene are MNHNS and SASEGT. The CDR3 length is 15 residues. V lost 1 base and J 4 bases, leaving 8 bases between the germline ends. CDR3 region: CASSEVSSGANVLTF. Written as DNA, the CDR3 is TGTGCCAGCAGTGAAGTGTCATCCGGGGCCAACGTCCTGACTTTC.

This chain links TRBV6-5 with TRBJ2-7; no clear D. The V gene lost 7 bases and the J gene lost 0 bases, with 16 bases spanning the gap. The CDR3 is 15 amino acids. CDR1 and CDR2 (germline): MNHEY, SVGAGI. CDR3 protein: CASTPSGPSSYEQYF. The CDR3, as DNA: TGTGCCAGCACCCCGTCAGGTCCCAGCTCCTACGAGCAGTACTTC.

By share, this clone counts as medium-sized. Written as DNA, the CDR3 is TGTGCCAGCAGCTGGACTAGCGGGGGGACCGGGAACACCGGGGAGCTGTTTTTT. It codes for CASSWTSGGTGNTGELFF. The J gene is TRBJ2-2, the V gene TRBV7-9; TRBD2 aligns across 14 bases. Looked up from germline, CDR1 is SEHNR and CDR2 is FQNEAQ (reference sequence). Losses at the gene ends were 4 bases for V and 1 base for J; bases not matched to a gene: 5. The length of the CDR3 is 18 residues.

The gene calls are TRBV6-1 and TRBJ1-4, with no clear D. This CDR3 is 15 amino acids long. V shed 1 base and J shed 1 base, with 7 bases lying between them. Germline assignment: CDR1 MNHNS and CDR2 SASEGT. CDR3: CASSEVAGTNEKLFF. Written as DNA, the CDR3 is TGTGCCAGCAGTGAAGTTGCCGGAACTAATGAAAAACTGTTTTTT.